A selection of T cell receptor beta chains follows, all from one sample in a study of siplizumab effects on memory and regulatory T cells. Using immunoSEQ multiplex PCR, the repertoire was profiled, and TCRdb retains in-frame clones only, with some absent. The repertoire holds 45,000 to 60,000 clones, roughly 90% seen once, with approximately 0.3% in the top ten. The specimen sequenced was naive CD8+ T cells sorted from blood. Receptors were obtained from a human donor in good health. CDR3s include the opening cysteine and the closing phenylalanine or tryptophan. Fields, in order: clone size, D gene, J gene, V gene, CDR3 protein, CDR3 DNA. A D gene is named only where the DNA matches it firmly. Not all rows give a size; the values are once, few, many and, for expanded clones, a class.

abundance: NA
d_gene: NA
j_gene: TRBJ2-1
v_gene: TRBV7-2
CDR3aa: CASSLHRSNEQFF
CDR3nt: TGTGCCAGCAGCTTGCACAGGAGCAATGAGCAGTTCTTC

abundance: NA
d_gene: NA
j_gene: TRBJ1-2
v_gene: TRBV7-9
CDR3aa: CASSLEDSPWTF
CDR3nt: TGTGCCAGCAGCTTAGAGGACAGCCCCTGGACCTTC

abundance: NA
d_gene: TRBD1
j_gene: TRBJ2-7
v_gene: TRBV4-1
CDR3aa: CASSPWYGTGMYEQYF
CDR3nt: TGCGCCAGCAGCCCGTGGTACGGGACAGGGATGTACGAGCAGTACTTC

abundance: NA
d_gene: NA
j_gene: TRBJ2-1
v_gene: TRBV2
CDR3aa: CASSVGGRGTNNEQFF
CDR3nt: TGTGCCAGCAGTGTAGGTGGTAGGGGTACCAACAATGAGCAGTTCTTC

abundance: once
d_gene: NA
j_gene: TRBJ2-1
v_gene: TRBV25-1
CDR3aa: CASSEGPNNEQFF
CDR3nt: TGTGCCAGCAGTGAGGGGCCCAACAATGAGCAGTTCTTC

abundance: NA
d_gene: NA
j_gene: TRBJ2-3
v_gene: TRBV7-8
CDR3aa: CASSRRGADTQYF
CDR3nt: TGTGCCAGCAGCCGGAGGGGCGCAGATACGCAGTATTTT

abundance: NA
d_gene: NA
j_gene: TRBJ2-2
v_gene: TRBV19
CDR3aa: CASSIDGNTGELFF
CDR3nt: TGTGCCAGTAGTATCGACGGGAATACCGGGGAGCTGTTTTTT

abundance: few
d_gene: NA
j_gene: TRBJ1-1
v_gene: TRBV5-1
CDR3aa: CASSRTENTEAFF
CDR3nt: TGCGCCAGCAGCCGGACCGAGAACACTGAAGCTTTCTTT

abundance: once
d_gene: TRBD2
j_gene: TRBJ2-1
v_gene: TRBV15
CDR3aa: CATSLSRGLAAEQFF
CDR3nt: TGTGCCACCAGCCTATCTAGGGGTCTAGCGGCTGAGCAGTTCTTC

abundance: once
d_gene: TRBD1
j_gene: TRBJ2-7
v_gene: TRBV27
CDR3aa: CASSIDRGGYEQYF
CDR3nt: TGTGCCAGCTCAATCGACAGGGGTGGCTACGAGCAGTACTTC

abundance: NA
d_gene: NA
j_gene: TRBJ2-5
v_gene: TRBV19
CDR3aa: CASSLGTQETQYF
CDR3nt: TGTGCCAGTAGTTTGGGGACCCAAGAGACCCAGTACTTC

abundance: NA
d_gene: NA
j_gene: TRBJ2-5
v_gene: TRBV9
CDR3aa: CASSVFLGQETQYF
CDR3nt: TGTGCCAGCAGCGTCTTCCTGGGACAAGAGACCCAGTACTTC

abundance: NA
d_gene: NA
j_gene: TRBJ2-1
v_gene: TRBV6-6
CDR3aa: CASSYPQDNEQFF
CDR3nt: TGTGCCAGCAGTTATCCACAGGACAATGAGCAGTTCTTC

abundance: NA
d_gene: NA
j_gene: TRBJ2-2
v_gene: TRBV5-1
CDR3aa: CASSLVLTEPQAGELFF
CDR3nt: TGCGCCAGCAGCTTGGTACTGACTGAACCTCAGGCCGGGGAGCTGTTTTTT

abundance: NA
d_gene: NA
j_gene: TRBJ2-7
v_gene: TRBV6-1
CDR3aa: CASSEWGDPEQYF
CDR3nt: TGTGCCAGCAGTGAATGGGGGGATCCCGAGCAGTACTTC

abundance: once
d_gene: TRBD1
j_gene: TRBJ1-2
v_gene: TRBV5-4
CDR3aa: CASSSIGQANYGYTF
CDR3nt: TGTGCCAGCAGCTCAATAGGACAGGCCAACTATGGCTACACCTTC

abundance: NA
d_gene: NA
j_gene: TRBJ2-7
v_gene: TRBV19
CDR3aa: CASSFSNEQYF
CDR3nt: TGTGCCAGTAGCTTTAGCAACGAGCAGTACTTC

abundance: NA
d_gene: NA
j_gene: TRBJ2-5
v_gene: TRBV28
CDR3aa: CASSLGTHSIVYQETQYF
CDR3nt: TGTGCCAGCAGTCTCGGGACACACTCAATAGTCTACCAAGAGACCCAGTACTTC

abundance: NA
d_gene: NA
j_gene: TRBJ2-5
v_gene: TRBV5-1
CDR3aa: CASNLGRDWETQYF
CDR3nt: TGCGCCAGCAACTTAGGGCGGGACTGGGAGACCCAGTACTTC

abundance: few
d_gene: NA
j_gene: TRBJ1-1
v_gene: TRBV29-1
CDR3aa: CSGSLNTEAFF
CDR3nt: TGCAGCGGTTCCCTTAACACTGAAGCTTTCTTT

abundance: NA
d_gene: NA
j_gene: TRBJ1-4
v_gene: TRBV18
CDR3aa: CASSPPRGTTNEKLFF
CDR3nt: TGTGCCAGCTCACCACCGAGGGGGACGACTAATGAAAAACTGTTTTTT

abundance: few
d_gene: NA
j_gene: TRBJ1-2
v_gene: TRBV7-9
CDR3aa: CASSPEGDYGYTF
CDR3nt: TGTGCCAGCAGCCCTGAGGGGGACTATGGCTACACCTTC

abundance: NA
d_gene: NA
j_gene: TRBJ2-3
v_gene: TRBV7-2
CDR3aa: CASLQGFLTDTQYF
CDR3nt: TGTGCCAGCCTACAGGGTTTTTTGACAGATACGCAGTATTTT

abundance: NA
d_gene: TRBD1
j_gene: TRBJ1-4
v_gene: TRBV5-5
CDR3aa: CASSLWTGDEKLFF
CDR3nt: TGTGCCAGCAGCTTGTGGACAGGGGATGAAAAACTGTTTTTT

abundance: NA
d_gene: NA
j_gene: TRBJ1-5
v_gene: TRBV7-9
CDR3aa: CASSSPDHGGNQPQHF
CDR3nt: TGTGCCAGCAGTTCTCCGGACCACGGCGGCAATCAGCCCCAGCATTTT

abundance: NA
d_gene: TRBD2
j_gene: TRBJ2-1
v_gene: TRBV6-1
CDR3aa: CASSDLAVGNEQFF
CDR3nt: TGTGCCAGCAGTGATCTAGCGGTGGGCAATGAGCAGTTCTTC

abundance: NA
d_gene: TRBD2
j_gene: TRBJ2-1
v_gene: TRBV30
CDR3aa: CAWSVLAGNEQFF
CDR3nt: TGTGCCTGGAGTGTACTAGCGGGGAATGAGCAGTTCTTC

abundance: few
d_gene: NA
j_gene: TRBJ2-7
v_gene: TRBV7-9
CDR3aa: CASSLTYTSTYEQYF
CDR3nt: TGTGCCAGCAGCCTGACATATACATCTACCTACGAGCAGTACTTC

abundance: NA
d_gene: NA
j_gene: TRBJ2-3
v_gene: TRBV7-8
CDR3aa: CASSLGFRGSSTDTQYF
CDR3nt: TGTGCCAGCAGCTTAGGATTTAGGGGTTCTAGCACAGATACGCAGTATTTT

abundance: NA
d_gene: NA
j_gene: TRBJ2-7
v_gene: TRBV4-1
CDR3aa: CASSQPGPSYEQYF
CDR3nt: TGCGCCAGCAGCCAACCGGGACCCTCCTACGAGCAGTACTTC

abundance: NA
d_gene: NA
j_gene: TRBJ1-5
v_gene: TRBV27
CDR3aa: CASKLGNQPQHF
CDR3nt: TGTGCCAGCAAACTAGGGAATCAGCCCCAGCATTTT

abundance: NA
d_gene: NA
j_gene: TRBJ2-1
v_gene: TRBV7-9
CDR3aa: CASSRLDSPEQFF
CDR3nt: TGTGCCAGCAGCCGATTGGACTCCCCAGAGCAGTTCTTC

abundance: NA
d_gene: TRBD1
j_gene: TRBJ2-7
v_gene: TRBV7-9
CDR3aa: CASSLVSTGGYEQYF
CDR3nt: TGTGCCAGCAGCTTAGTTTCGACAGGGGGGTACGAGCAGTACTTC

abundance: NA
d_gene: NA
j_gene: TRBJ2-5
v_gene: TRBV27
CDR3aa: CASSLYAGGETQYF
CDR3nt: TGTGCCAGCAGTCTCTACGCAGGGGGGGAGACCCAGTACTTC

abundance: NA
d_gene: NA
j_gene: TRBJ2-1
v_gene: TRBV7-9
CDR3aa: CASSLVAGGYNEQFF
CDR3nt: TGTGCCAGCAGCTTAGTGGCAGGGGGGTACAATGAGCAGTTCTTC

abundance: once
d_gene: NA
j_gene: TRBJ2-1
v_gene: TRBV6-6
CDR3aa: CAHSYSYNEQFF
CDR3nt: TGTGCCCACTCTTACTCCTACAATGAGCAGTTCTTC

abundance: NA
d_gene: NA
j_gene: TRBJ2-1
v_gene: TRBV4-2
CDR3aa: CASSQDGPSPYNEQFF
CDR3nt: TGTGCCAGCAGCCAAGACGGGCCTAGCCCCTACAATGAGCAGTTCTTC

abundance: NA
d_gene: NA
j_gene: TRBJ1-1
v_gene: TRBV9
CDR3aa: CASSAQTEAFF
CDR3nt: TGTGCCAGCAGCGCCCAGACTGAAGCTTTCTTT

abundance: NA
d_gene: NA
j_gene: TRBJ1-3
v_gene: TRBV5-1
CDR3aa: CASSTDSGNTIYF
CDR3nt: TGCGCCAGCAGTACGGACTCAGGAAACACCATATATTTT

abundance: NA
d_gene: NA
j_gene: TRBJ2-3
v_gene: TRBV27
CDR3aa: CATRQETSTDTQYF
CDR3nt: TGTGCCACCCGACAGGAAACGAGCACAGATACGCAGTATTTT

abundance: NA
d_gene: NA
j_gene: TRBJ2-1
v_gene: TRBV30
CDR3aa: CAWRRDPFYNEQFF
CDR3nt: TGTGCCTGGAGACGAGATCCCTTCTACAATGAGCAGTTCTTC

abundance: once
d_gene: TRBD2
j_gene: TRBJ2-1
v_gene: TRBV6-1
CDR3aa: CASGGLAGSNEQFF
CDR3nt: TGTGCCAGCGGGGGGCTAGCGGGATCGAATGAGCAGTTCTTC

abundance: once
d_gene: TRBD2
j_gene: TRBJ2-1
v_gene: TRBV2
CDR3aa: CASSEASGGTYNEQFF
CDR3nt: TGTGCCAGCAGTGAAGCGAGCGGGGGGACCTACAATGAGCAGTTCTTC

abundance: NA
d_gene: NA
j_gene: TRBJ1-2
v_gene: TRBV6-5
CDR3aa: CASSPGSGYNYGYTF
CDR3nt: TGTGCCAGCAGTCCGGGGTCTGGATACAACTATGGCTACACCTTC

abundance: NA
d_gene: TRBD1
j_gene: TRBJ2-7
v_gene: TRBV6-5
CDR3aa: CASRSGTGASEQYF
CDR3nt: TGTGCCAGCAGATCCGGGACAGGGGCGTCCGAGCAGTACTTC